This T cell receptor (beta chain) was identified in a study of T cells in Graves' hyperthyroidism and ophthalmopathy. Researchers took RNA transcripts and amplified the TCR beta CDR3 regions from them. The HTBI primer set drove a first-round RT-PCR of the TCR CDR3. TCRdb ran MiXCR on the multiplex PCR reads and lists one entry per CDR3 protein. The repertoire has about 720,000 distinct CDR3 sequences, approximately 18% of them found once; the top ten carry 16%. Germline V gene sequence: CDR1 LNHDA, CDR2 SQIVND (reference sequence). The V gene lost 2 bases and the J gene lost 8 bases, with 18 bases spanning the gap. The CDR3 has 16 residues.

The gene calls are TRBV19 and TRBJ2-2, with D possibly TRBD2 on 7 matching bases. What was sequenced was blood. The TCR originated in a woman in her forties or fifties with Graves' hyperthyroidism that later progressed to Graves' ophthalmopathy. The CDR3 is CASSIMAGALAGELFF. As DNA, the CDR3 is TGTGCCAGTAGTATAATGGCGGGGGCTCTGGCGGGGGAGCTGTTTTTT.